The sequence of this T cell receptor beta chain was determined in a study of blood T cell repertoires in COVID-19. Turning to the study itself: PBMCs, B-cell-depleted T cells, or T cells were the source of the cDNA or gDNA that made up the material.

Per the study methods: Amplifying reference gene primers gave estimates of nucleated cell counts. TCRdb keeps only in-frame clones here, not all; method: immunoSEQ multiplex PCR. Clonal size and the V and J genes are those of that table, whereas D and trimming came from the DNA. The sample includes 50,000 or so clones, over 80% of them seen just once. Losses at the gene ends were 5 bases for V and 4 bases for J; bases not matched to a gene: 8. The CDR3 loop spans 14 amino acids. CDR1 GTSNPN and CDR2 SVGIG come from the germline V gene (reference sequence). The source of this sequence is a man between 60 and 70 years old with active COVID-19. The V gene is TRBV30, the J gene TRBJ2-1; 7 bases are shared with TRBD2. The sample was peripheral blood. The chain's CDR3 is CAWHPQAGYNEQFF. CDR3 DNA: TGTGCCTGGCACCCTCAAGCGGGGTACAATGAGCAGTTCTTC.